This T cell receptor (beta chain) was captured by sequencing in a study of blood T cell repertoires in COVID-19. Germline loops: CDR1 LGHDT, CDR2 YNNKEL (reference sequence). Trimming pared 5 bases from V and 0 bases from J, leaving 10 bases between. CDR3 length equals 14 residues. Sequenced by immunoSEQ multiplex PCR; TCRdb stores in-frame clones only, minus some. The sample has more than 300,000 clones; roughly 88% are singletons. The specimen sequenced was peripheral blood. The receptor's source is a woman between 45 and 65 years old with acute or convalescent COVID-19. This chain connects TRBV3-1 (or the pseudogene TRBV3-2) to TRBJ1-1, with D possibly matching TRBD1 (6 bases). The CDR3 loop is CASSLGQLNTEAFF. CDR3 DNA: TGTGCCAGCAGCTTAGGACAGTTGAACACTGAAGCTTTCTTT.